This TCR beta chain was found in a study of shared clonotypes between healthy human individuals. The study enrolled healthy HIV-negative adults without recent acute infections or vaccinations as donors. Only Caucasian adults living in Nashville, Tennessee served as donors. Investigators divided CD4+ cells into CD45RA+ naive and CD45RA-negative memory subsets. Assay used: immunoSEQ multiplex PCR; TCRdb lists only in-frame clones, some missing. The sample consists of 170,000 or so clones, 65% to 70% of them appearing once. Study findings and constraints: Despite large depth, sorted-subset datasets appeared incompletely sequenced.

Germline lookup yields CDR1 LNHDA and CDR2 SQIVND (reference sequence). The CDR3 extends over 12 amino acids. Trimming pared 7 bases from V and 3 bases from J, leaving 10 bases between. A note on this clone: Its antigen remains unidentified.

The sequence was obtained from a man under 40 in good health. The sequencing input was memory CD4+ T cells sorted from blood. Described subset: CD45RA-negative fraction. J is TRBJ2-7 and V is TRBV19; D is possibly TRBD2 (6 bases). Here the CDR3 reads CASTTGDYEQYF. For the CDR3, the DNA is TGTGCCAGTACGACGGGGGACTACGAGCAGTACTTC.